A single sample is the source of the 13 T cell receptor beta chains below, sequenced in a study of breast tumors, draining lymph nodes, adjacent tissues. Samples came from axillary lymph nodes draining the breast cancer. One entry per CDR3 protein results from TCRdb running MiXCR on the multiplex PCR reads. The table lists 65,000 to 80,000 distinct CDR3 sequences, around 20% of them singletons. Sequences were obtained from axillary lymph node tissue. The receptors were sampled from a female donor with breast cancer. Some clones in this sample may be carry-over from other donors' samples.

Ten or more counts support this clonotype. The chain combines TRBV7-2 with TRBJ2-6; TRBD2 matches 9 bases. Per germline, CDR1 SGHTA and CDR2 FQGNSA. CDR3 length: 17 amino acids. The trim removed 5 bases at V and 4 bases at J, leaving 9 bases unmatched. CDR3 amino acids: CASSPLAGDSGANVLTF. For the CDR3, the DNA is TGTGCCAGCAGCCCTTTAGCGGGAGACTCAGGGGCCAACGTCCTGACTTTC.

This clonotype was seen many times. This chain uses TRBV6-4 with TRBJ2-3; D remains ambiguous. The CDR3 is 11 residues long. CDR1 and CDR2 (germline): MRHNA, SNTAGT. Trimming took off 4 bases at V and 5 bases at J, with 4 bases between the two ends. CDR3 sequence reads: CASSAGDTQYF. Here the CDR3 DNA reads TGTGCCAGCAGTGCGGGAGATACGCAGTATTTT.

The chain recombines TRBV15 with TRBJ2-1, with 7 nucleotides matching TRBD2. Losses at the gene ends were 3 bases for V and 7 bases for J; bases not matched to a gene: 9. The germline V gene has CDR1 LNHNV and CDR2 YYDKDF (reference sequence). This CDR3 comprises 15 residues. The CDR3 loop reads CATSRGASGGNEQFF. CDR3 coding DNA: TGTGCCACCAGCAGGGGTGCTAGCGGAGGGAATGAGCAGTTCTTC.

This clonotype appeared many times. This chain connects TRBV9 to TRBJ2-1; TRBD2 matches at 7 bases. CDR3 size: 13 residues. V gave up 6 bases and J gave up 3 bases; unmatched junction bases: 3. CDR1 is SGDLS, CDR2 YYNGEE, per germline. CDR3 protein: CASTRDYYNEQFF. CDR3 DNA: TGTGCCAGCACCCGGGACTACTACAATGAGCAGTTCTTC.

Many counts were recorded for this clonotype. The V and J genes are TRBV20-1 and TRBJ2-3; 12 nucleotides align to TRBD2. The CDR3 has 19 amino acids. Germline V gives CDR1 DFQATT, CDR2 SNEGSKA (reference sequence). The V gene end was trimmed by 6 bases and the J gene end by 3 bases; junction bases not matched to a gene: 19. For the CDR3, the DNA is TGCAGTGCACCCCGGGGAGCTAGCGGGAGGGCCCTAGGGACAGATACGCAGTATTTT. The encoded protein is CSAPRGASGRALGTDTQYF.

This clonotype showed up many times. The CDR3 loop is CSAPAPLLEYSYNEQFF. CDR3 in DNA: TGCAGTGCTCCCGCCCCCCTACTAGAATATTCCTACAATGAGCAGTTCTTC. The chain recombines TRBV20-1 with TRBJ2-1; D perhaps matches TRBD2 (5 bases). Germline lookup yields CDR1 DFQATT and CDR2 SNEGSKA (reference sequence). This CDR3 has 17 residues. Trimming stripped 5 bases from V and 1 base from J, with 21 bases between.

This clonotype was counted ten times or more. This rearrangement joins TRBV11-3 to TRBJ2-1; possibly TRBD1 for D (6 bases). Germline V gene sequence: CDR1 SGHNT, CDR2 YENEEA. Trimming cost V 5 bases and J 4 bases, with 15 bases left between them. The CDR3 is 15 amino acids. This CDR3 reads CASSRDGGRYNEQFF. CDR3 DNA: TGTGCCAGCAGCCGCGATGGGGGCAGGTACAATGAGCAGTTCTTC.

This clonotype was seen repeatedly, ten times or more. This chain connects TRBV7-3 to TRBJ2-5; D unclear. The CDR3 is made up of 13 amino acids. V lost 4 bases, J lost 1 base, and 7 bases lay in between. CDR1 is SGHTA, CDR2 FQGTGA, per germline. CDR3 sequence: CASSSLVQETQYF. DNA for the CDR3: TGTGCCAGCAGCTCTCTGGTCCAAGAGACCCAGTACTTC.

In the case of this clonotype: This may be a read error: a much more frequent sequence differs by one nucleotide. CDR3 region: CAWSPDGDAHGYTF. The CDR3 DNA reads TGTGCCTGGAGTCCTGACGGGGACGCCCATGGCTACACCTTC. The V and J genes are TRBV30 and TRBJ1-2, with D tentatively TRBD1 (5 bases). Trimming shortened V by 2 bases and J by 6 bases, and 16 bases separated the two germline ends. The CDR3 has 14 residues. Germline CDR1 and CDR2: GTSNPN and SVGIG (reference sequence).

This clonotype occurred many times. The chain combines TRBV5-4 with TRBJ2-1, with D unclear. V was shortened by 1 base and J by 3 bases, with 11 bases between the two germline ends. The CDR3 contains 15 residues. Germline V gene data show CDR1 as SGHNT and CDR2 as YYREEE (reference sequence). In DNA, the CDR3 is TGTGCCAGCAGCTTGACGGCGGCCAACTACAATGAGCAGTTCTTC. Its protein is CASSLTAANYNEQFF.

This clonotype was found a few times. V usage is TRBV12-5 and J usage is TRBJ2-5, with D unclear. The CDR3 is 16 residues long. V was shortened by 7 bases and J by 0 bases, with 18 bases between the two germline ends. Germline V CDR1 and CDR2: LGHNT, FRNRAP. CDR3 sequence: CASDLSLRFNQETQYF. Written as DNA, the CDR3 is TGTGCTAGTGACTTATCTTTAAGATTCAACCAAGAGACCCAGTACTTC.

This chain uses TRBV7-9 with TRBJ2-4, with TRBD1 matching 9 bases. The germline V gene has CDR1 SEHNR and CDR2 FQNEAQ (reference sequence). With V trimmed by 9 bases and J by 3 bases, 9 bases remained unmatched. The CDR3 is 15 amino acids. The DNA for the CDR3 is TGTGCCAGTACACAGGGGGCGCGTGACAAAAACATTCAGTACTTC. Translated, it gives CASTQGARDKNIQYF.

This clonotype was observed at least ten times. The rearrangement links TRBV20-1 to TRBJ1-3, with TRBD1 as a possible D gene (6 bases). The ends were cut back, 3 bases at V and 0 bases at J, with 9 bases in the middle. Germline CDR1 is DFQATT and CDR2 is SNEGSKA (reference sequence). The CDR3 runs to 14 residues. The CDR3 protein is CSARRTVSGNTIYF. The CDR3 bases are TGCAGTGCTAGGAGGACAGTCTCTGGAAACACCATATATTTT.